This T cell receptor beta chain stems from a study of T cell responses to AZD1222 COVID-19 vaccine. The CDR3 totals 11 residues. Germline V gene sequence: CDR1 SGHRS, CDR2 YFSETQ. The V and J ends lost 3 bases and 11 bases respectively, with 11 bases between them. The data were produced by immunoSEQ multiplex PCR, yet TCRdb's version contains in-frame clones alone and is incomplete. The sample has about 180,000 clones; roughly nine tenths are singletons. The TCR comes from an adult in good health. The sample in question was peripheral blood, obtained on day 0 of AZD1222 vaccination. V is TRBV5-1 and J is TRBJ1-1; D is perhaps TRBD1 (6 bases). This chain's CDR3 is CASSSQGGAFF. DNA of the CDR3: TGCGCCAGCAGCTCACAGGGAGGTGCTTTCTTT.